This T cell receptor beta chain was found in a study of vaccination effects on CD4 cells after COVID-19. The wider study: Some 2.1 million PBMC per well received approximately 9.4 IU/ml IL-2 and roughly 10 ug/ml peptides in culture.

Germline CDR1 is SGHTA and CDR2 is FQGNSA. The CDR3 length is 16 residues. V was shortened by 5 bases and J by 0 bases, with 16 bases between the two germline ends. Whole-study results and caveats: There was marked clonal contraction among infection- and vaccine-induced clones late after vaccination.

TCRdb keeps only in-frame clones here, not all; method: immunoSEQ multiplex PCR. The sample has tens of thousands of clones, about 73% seen once. With regard to this clone: Its matching antigen is unknown.

Scientists isolated CD4+ T cells after an approximately 9-day culture period ended. Participants were given two doses of BNT162b2 or mRNA-1273 vaccine. This TCR came from a human donor who received a COVID-19 vaccine. The chain combines TRBV7-2 with TRBJ1-1, with D possibly matching TRBD1 (6 bases). The sequenced sample was CD4+ T cells from PBMCs cultured without peptide, obtained after COVID-19 vaccination. This CDR3 is CASSRNRDTVNTEAFF. CDR3 bases: TGTGCCAGCAGCAGAAACCGGGACACTGTGAACACTGAAGCTTTCTTT.